Below, 23 T cell receptor beta chains from the same sample are listed, as sequenced in a study of CD8+ T cells in alopecia areata. RNA was extracted and reverse transcribed into cDNA as the sequencing template. TCRdb's table, derived via immunoSEQ multiplex PCR, lists solely in-frame clones and lacks some. The data show about 120,000 clones, about 50% seen once. What was sequenced was NKG2D-low CD8+ T cells sorted from blood. The receptors derive from a human donor with alopecia areata.

This clone was counted a few times. This rearrangement joins TRBV5-1 to TRBJ2-7, with 8 bases identical to TRBD1. Germline lookup yields CDR1 SGHRS and CDR2 YFSETQ. With V trimmed by 4 bases and J by 3 bases, 9 bases remained unmatched. This CDR3 has 15 residues. The CDR3: CASSTRTGSVYEQYF. DNA for the CDR3: TGCGCCAGCAGCACCCGGACAGGGTCAGTCTACGAGCAGTACTTC.

The chain uses TRBV13 and TRBJ2-7; 8 positions agree with TRBD1. The CDR3 spans 16 residues. From germline, CDR1 is PRHDT and CDR2 FYEKMQ (reference sequence). After removal of 5 bases from V and 5 bases from J, the junction contained 14 bases not matched to a gene. The CDR3 bases are TGTGCCAGCAGCCGCCGGACAGGGTCTACTTATCACGAGCAGTACTTC. Its protein is CASSRRTGSTYHEQYF.

The chain uses TRBV29-1 and TRBJ1-2, with TRBD1 matching over 9 bases. Germline lookup yields CDR1 SQVTM and CDR2 ANQGSEA. The CDR3 runs to 17 residues. V dropped 7 bases and J dropped 2; count of bases not matched to a gene: 17. The DNA for the CDR3 is TGCAGCGGAGAGACCCTACGGGAAGGACAGGGGAACTATGGCTACACCTTC. This translates into CSGETLREGQGNYGYTF.

Only a few counts were recorded for this clone. The same CDR3 can be traced to other DNA sequences in this sample. This chain connects TRBV30 to TRBJ2-5, with TRBD1 matching over 7 bases. Trimming at V came to 5 bases and at J to 2 bases, leaving 5 bases not matched to a gene. Germline CDR1 GTSNPN, CDR2 SVGIG (reference sequence). CDR3 length: 13 amino acids. The DNA of the CDR3 is TGTGCCTGGGACCGGACAGGACAAGAGACCCAGTACTTC. Protein sequence: CAWDRTGQETQYF.

The V gene is TRBV30, the J gene TRBJ1-1; maybe TRBD1 (5 bases). This CDR3 comprises 10 residues. Per the germline V gene, CDR1 is GTSNPN and CDR2 is SVGIG (reference sequence). Trimming cost V 5 bases and J 10 bases, with 11 bases left between them. CDR3 residues: CAWYRLGAFF. CDR3 nucleotides: TGTGCCTGGTACAGGTTGGGAGCTTTCTTT.

The chain links TRBV30 to TRBJ2-1; 7 nucleotides agree with TRBD2. Unmatched junction bases numbered 9, after V lost 0 bases and J lost 7 bases. This CDR3 contains 15 residues. Per germline, CDR1 GTSNPN and CDR2 SVGIG (reference sequence). Here the CDR3 reads CAWSVGGGPRNEQFF. CDR3 DNA sequence: TGTGCCTGGAGTGTCGGGGGAGGGCCTCGTAATGAGCAGTTCTTC.

V is TRBV9 and J is TRBJ2-1; 7 bases are shared with TRBD2. Trimming removed 3 bases from V and 8 bases from J; junction bases left unmatched: 11. The CDR3 sequence is 15 residues long. From germline, CDR1 is SGDLS and CDR2 YYNGEE. This CDR3 is CASSEDGEGYDEQFF. The CDR3, as DNA: TGTGCCAGCAGCGAGGACGGGGAGGGGTATGATGAGCAGTTCTTC.

The rearrangement links TRBV2 to TRBJ2-7; D is uncertain. Trimming left V 6 bases short and J 0 bases short, with 9 bases between. The CDR3 covers 13 residues. Germline V CDR1 and CDR2: SNHLY, FYNNEI. The CDR3 DNA follows: TGTGCCAGCAGGGGCGGCAGCTCCTACGAGCAGTACTTC. The encoded protein is CASRGGSSYEQYF.

The chain carries TRBV13 and TRBJ1-1; the D is unclear. From germline, CDR1 is PRHDT and CDR2 FYEKMQ (reference sequence). V was trimmed by 5 bases and J by 1 base, leaving 11 bases between them. The CDR3 extends over 14 amino acids. The CDR3 here is CASSVLTENTEAFF. CDR3 DNA sequence: TGTGCCAGCAGCGTGTTGACGGAGAACACTGAAGCTTTCTTT.

J is TRBJ2-3 and V is TRBV7-8, with a possible D match to TRBD1 (5 bases). The CDR3 loop spans 14 amino acids. Between the trimmed V and J ends, which lost 5 bases and 1 base, there was a span of 10 bases. Germline CDR1 is SGHVS and CDR2 is FQNEAQ. Written as DNA, the CDR3 is TGTGCCAGCAGCCAGGGCCGTGGCACAGATACGCAGTATTTT. Translated: CASSQGRGTDTQYF.

The CDR3 bases are TGTGCCAGCAGTCCGCGGGCCCAAGGGGGGAATGAGCAGTTCTTC. It is translated as CASSPRAQGGNEQFF. The chain combines TRBV27 with TRBJ2-1; D may correspond to TRBD1 or TRBD2 (6 bases each). Germline V lookup: CDR1 MNHEY, CDR2 SMNVEV (reference sequence). Trimming cost V 5 bases and J 7 bases, with 18 bases left between them. The CDR3 runs to 15 residues.

J is TRBJ2-5 and V is TRBV27; D might be TRBD2 (6 bases). There are 13 residues in the CDR3. V gave up 6 bases and J gave up 3 bases, with 11 bases separating them. Per germline, CDR1 MNHEY and CDR2 SMNVEV (reference sequence). The CDR3 is CASRGLIEETQYF. The CDR3 DNA reads as TGTGCCAGCAGAGGACTAATCGAAGAGACCCAGTACTTC.

The V gene is TRBV4-1, the J gene TRBJ1-1; D is uncertain. The CDR3 sequence is 13 residues long. The V end was cut by 2 bases, the J end by 4 bases, with 8 bases between. Germline lookup yields CDR1 MGHRA and CDR2 YSYEKL. The CDR3 loop reads CASSQSWGTEAFF. In DNA, the CDR3 is TGCGCCAGCAGCCAAAGTTGGGGCACTGAAGCTTTCTTT.

The CDR3 loop reads CASSQETDTLYEQYF. DNA for the CDR3: TGCGCCAGCAGCCAAGAGACCGACACCCTCTACGAGCAGTACTTC. V is TRBV4-1 and J is TRBJ2-7; D is undetermined. V shed 0 bases and J shed 3 bases, with 12 bases lying between them. The CDR3 runs to 15 residues. Germline CDR1 is MGHRA and CDR2 is YSYEKL.

This clone appeared a few times. The rearrangement joins TRBV29-1 to TRBJ2-7, with D perhaps given as TRBD1 or TRBD2 (5 bases each). Trimming took off 5 bases at V and 5 bases at J, with 16 bases between the two ends. The CDR3 is 13 amino acids. Germline assignment: CDR1 SQVTM and CDR2 ANQGSEA. The CDR3 is CSVLTGTGHEQYF. The DNA for the CDR3 is TGCAGCGTTCTAACCGGGACGGGCCACGAGCAGTACTTC.

The chain has TRBV6-1 and TRBJ2-1; TRBD1 might be the D (7 bases). Germline CDR1 and CDR2: MNHNS and SASEGT. Trimming took off 3 bases at V and 4 bases at J, with 13 bases between the two ends. CDR3 length: 15 residues. This CDR3 reads CASSDATGTYNEQFF. The CDR3 bases are TGTGCCAGCAGTGATGCGACAGGGACTTACAATGAGCAGTTCTTC.

V and J are TRBV28 and TRBJ2-1; tentatively, D is TRBD2 (5 bases). The V and J ends lost 6 bases and 5 bases respectively, with 11 bases between them. Germline V lookup: CDR1 MDHEN, CDR2 SYDVKM. This CDR3 has 13 residues. The CDR3 loop is CASSIPGNNEQFF. The CDR3 DNA reads as TGTGCCAGCAGCATCCCGGGAAACAATGAGCAGTTCTTC.

The chain couples TRBV29-1 to TRBJ2-1, with 14 bases fitting TRBD2. The CDR3 has 16 amino acids. Germline loops: CDR1 SQVTM, CDR2 ANQGSEA. V was clipped by 6 bases and J by 7 bases; unmatched bases: 11. CDR3 sequence reads: CSVNPGTSGSLNEQFF. The CDR3 coding sequence is TGCAGCGTCAACCCCGGGACTAGCGGGAGCCTGAATGAGCAGTTCTTC.

The rearrangement links TRBV20-1 to TRBJ1-2; D gene uncertain. The CDR3 runs to 9 residues. The germline V and J ends were trimmed by 6 bases and 7 bases, with 6 bases remaining between them. From germline, CDR1 is DFQATT and CDR2 SNEGSKA (reference sequence). CDR3 DNA: TGCAGTGCCCGGGCTGGCTACACCTTC. It codes for CSARAGYTF.

The chain carries TRBV29-1 and TRBJ2-1; D gene uncertain. V was pared by 3 bases and J by 9 bases, with 9 bases between. Looked up from germline, CDR1 is SQVTM and CDR2 is ANQGSEA. This CDR3 has 11 amino acids. CDR3 in DNA: TGCAGCGTTGAGGAAGACACTGAGCAGTTCTTC. This codes for CSVEEDTEQFF.

The table lists this clone with a few counts. J is TRBJ2-7 and V is TRBV5-1; TRBD1 matches at 8 bases. Trimming cost V 0 bases and J 0 bases; bases outside gene matches: 5. This CDR3 region has 16 residues. CDR1 and CDR2 (germline): SGHRS, YFSETQ. The CDR3 reads CASSLEPGQASYEQYF. CDR3 DNA sequence: TGCGCCAGCAGCTTGGAGCCGGGACAGGCCTCCTACGAGCAGTACTTC.

This rearrangement joins TRBV27 to TRBJ2-7, with 8 bases identical to TRBD2. CDR1 and CDR2 (germline): MNHEY, SMNVEV (reference sequence). The CDR3 contains 12 residues. CDR3 sequence (DNA): TGTGCTATTACCAGCGGGAGTGGCGAGCAGTACTTC. Protein: CAITSGSGEQYF.

The chain combines TRBV29-1 with TRBJ2-7; D gene ambiguous. Germline V gene sequence: CDR1 SQVTM, CDR2 ANQGSEA. The CDR3 runs to 13 residues. V was shortened by 4 bases and J by 0 bases, with 10 bases between the two germline ends. The CDR3 DNA sequence: TGCAGCGTTGTTGAGAACAGCTCCTACGAGCAGTACTTC. This sequence encodes CSVVENSSYEQYF.